This TCR beta chain was sequenced for a study of Graves' ophthalmopathy and Graves' hyperthyroidism. General study points: Ophthalmopathy progression was predicted with 55% to 71% sensitivity and approximately 72% specificity.

The CDR3 spans 15 residues. The V gene lost 6 bases and the J gene lost 6 bases, with 21 bases spanning the gap. CDR1 is MNHNS, CDR2 SASEGT, per germline. This clonotype was counted ten times or more. What it recognizes is unknown. The authors diagnosed from clinical symptoms, serum thyroxine, TRAb, thyroid ultrasound and orbital computed tomography. The authors amplified TCR beta CDR3 regions from RNA transcripts. RT-PCR was first run with HTBI primers, then multiplex PCR in a second round. TCRdb re-called the multiplex PCR reads with MiXCR, one entry per CDR3 protein. Here the sample spans hundreds of thousands of distinct CDR3 sequences, about 22% being singletons.

This chain joins TRBV6-1 and TRBJ2-7, with D tentatively TRBD1 or TRBD2 (5 bases each). Sequences were obtained from peripheral blood. This clonotype was sampled from a woman aged 50 to 60 with Graves' ophthalmopathy. CDR3 coding DNA: TGTGCCAGCAGCCCAGAATACCCGAATGGGGGCGAGCAGTACTTC. Translating gives CASSPEYPNGGEQYF.